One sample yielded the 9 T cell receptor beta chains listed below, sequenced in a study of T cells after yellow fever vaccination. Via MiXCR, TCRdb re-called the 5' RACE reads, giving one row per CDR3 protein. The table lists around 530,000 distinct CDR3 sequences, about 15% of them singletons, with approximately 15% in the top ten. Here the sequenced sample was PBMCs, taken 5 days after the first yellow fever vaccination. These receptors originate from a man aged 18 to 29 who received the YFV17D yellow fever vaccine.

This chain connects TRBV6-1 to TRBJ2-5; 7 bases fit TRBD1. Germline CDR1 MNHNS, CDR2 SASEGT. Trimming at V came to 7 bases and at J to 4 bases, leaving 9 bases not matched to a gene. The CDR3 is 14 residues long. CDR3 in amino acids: CASTETGVPETQYF. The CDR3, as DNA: TGTGCCAGCACCGAAACAGGGGTCCCAGAGACCCAGTACTTC.

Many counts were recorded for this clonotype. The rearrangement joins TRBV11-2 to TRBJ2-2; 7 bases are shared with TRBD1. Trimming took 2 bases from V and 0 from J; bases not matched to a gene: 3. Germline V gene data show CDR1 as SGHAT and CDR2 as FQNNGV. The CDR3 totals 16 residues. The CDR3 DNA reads TGTGCCAGCAGCTTATCCGGGACAGCGAACACCGGGGAGCTGTTTTTT. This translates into CASSLSGTANTGELFF.

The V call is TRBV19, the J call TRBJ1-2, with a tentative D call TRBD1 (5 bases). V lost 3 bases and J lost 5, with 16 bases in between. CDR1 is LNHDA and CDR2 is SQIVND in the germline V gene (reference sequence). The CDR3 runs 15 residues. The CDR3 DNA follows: TGTGCCAGTAGTATGAAGTTCGGTGGGGGGTATGGCTACACCTTC. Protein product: CASSMKFGGGYGYTF.

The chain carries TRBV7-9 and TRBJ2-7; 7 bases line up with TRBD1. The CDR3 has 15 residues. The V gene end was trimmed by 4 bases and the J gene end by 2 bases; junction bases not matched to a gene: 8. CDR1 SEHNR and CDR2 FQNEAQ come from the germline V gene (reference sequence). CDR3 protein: CASSSVGTEPYEQYF. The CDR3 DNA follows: TGTGCCAGCAGCTCGGTCGGGACAGAACCCTACGAGCAGTACTTC.

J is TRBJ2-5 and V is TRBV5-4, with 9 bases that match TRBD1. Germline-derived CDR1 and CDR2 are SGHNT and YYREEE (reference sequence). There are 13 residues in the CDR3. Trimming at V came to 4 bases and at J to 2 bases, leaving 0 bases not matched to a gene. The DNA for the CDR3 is TGTGCCAGCAGCGGGACAGGGCAAGAGACCCAGTACTTC. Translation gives CASSGTGQETQYF. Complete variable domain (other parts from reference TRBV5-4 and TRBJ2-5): ETGVTQSPTHLIKTRGQQVTLRCSSQSGHNTVSWYQQALGQGPQFIFQYYREEENGRGNFPPRFSGLQFPNYSSELNVNALELDDSALYLCASSGTGQETQYFGPGTRLLVL.

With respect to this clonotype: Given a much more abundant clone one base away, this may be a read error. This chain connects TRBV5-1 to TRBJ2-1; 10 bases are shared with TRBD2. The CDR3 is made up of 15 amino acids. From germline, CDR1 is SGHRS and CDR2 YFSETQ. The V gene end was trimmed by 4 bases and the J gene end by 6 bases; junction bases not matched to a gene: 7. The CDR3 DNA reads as TGCGCCAGCAGCCGAGGACTAGCGGATGTCAATGAGCAGTTCTTC. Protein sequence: CASSRGLADVNEQFF.

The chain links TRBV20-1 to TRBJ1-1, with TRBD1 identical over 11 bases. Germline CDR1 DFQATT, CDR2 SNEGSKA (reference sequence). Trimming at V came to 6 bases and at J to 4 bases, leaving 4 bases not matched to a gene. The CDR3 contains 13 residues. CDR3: CSAGGTGGTEAFF. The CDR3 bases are TGCAGTGCCGGGGGGACAGGGGGCACTGAAGCTTTCTTT.

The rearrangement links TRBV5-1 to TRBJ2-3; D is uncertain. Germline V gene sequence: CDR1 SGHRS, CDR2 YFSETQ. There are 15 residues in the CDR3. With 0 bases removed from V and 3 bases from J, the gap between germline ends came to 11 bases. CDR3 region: CASSLEVSDTDTQYF. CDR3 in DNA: TGCGCCAGCAGCTTGGAGGTATCGGATACAGATACGCAGTATTTT.

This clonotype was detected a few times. CDR3 sequence: CASSPVDRWRTDTQYF. CDR3 nucleotide sequence: TGTGCCAGCAGCCCAGTGGACAGGTGGCGCACAGATACGCAGTATTTT. The rearrangement links TRBV14 to TRBJ2-3; the match to TRBD1 covers 7 bases. Germline values: CDR1 SGHDN, CDR2 FVKESK. The CDR3 runs to 16 residues. The V gene end was trimmed by 4 bases and the J gene end by 1 base; junction bases not matched to a gene: 8. Based on the CDR3 plus reference TRBV14 and TRBJ2-3, the full variable domain is EAGVTQFPSHSVIEKGQTVTLRCDPISGHDNLYWYRRVMGKEIKFLLHFVKESKQDESGMPNNRFLAERTGGTYSTLKVQPAELEDSGVYFCASSPVDRWRTDTQYFGPGTRLTVL.